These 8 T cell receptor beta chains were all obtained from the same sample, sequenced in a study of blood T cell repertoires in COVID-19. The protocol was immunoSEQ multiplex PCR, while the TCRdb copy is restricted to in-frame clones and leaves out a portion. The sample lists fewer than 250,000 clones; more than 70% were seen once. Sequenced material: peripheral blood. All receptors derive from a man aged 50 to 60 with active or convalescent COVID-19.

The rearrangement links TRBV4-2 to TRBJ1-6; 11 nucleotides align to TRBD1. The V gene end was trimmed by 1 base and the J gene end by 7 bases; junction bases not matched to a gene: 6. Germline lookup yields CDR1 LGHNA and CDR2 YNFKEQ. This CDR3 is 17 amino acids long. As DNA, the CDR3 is TGTGCCAGCAGCCAAGGGACAGGGGGCGCTAGGAATTCACCCCTCCACTTT. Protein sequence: CASSQGTGGARNSPLHF.

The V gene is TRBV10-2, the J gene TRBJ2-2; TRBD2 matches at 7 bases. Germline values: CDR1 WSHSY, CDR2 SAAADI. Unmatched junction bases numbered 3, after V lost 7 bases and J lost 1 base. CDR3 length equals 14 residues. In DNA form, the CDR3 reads TGCGCCAGCAAGGCTAGCGGGAACACCGGGGAGCTGTTTTTT. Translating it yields CASKASGNTGELFF.

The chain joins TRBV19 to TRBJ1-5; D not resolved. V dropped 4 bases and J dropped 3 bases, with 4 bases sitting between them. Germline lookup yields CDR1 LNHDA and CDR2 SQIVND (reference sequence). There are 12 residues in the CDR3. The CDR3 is CASSTFNQPQHF. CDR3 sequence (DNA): TGTGCCAGTAGTACCTTCAATCAGCCCCAGCATTTT.

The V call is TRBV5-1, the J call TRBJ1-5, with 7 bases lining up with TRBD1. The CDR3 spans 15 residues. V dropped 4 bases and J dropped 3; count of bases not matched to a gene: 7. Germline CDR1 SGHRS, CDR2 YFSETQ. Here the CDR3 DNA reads TGCGCCAGCAGCCCGGGACAGTCTAACAATCAGCCCCAGCATTTT. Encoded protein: CASSPGQSNNQPQHF.

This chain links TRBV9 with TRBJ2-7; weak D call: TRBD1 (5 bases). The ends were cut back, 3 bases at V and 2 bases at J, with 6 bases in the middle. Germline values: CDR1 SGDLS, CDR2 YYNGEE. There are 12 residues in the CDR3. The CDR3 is CASSGQTYEQYF. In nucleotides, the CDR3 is TGTGCCAGCAGCGGACAGACCTACGAGCAGTACTTC. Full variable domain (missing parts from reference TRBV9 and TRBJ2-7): DSGVTQTPKHLITATGQRVTLRCSPRSGDLSVYWYQQSLDQGLQFLIQYYNGEERAKGNILERFSAQQFPDLHSELNLSSLELGDSALYFCASSGQTYEQYFGPGTRLTVT.

The CDR3 DNA reads as TGTGCCAGCAGCTTCTCTGGGACTGCCACTGAAGCTTTCTTT. It specifies CASSFSGTATEAFF. V usage is TRBV11-2 and J usage is TRBJ1-1; a weak D match, TRBD1 (5 bases). The length of the CDR3 is 14 residues. CDR1 and CDR2 (germline): SGHAT, FQNNGV. The V and J ends lost 3 bases and 4 bases respectively, with 12 bases between them.

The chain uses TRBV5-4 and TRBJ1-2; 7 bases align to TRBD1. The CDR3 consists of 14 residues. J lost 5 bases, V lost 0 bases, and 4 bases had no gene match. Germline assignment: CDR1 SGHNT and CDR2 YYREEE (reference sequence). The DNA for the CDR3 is TGTGCCAGCAGCTTGGACTTCAGGGGGTATGGCTACACCTTC. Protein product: CASSLDFRGYGYTF.

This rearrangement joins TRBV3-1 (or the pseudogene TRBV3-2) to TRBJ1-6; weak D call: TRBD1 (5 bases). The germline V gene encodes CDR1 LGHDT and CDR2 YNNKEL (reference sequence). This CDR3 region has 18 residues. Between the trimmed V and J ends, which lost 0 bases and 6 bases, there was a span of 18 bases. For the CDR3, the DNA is TGTGCCAGCAGCCAAGAGGCCCGTTGGGGCCTTCTTAATTCACCCCTCCACTTT. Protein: CASSQEARWGLLNSPLHF.